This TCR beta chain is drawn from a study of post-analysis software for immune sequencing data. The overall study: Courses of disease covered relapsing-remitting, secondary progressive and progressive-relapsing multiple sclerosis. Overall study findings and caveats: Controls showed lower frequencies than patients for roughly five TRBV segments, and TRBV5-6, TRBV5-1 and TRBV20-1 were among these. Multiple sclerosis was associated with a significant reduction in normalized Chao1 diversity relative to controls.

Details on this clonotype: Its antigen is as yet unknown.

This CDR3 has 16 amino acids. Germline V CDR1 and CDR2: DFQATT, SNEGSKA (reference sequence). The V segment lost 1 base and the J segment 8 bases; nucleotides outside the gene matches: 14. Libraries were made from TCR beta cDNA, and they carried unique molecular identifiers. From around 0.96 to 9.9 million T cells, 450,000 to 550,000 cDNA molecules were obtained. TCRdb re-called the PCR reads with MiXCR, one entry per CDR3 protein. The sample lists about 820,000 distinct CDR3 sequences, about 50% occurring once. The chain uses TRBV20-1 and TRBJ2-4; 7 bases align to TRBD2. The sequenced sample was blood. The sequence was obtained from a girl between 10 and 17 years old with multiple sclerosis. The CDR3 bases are TGCAGTGCTAGAGTGACTCAGCGGGAAATGGAGTACATTCAGTACTTC. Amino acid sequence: CSARVTQREMEYIQYF.